The 2 T cell receptor beta chains below all came from one sample that was sequenced in a study of T-cell memory formation after mild COVID-19. TCRdb reanalysed the 5' RACE reads using MiXCR and keeps one entry per CDR3 protein. The sample has 200,000 to 300,000 distinct CDR3 sequences, 15% to 17% seen once. Sequencing input: PBMCs or a T cell subset sorted from them (not recorded which). The receptors were gathered from an adult woman who had mild COVID-19 (a few samples of this study predate the infection). Cell type and time point are not known.

This clonotype occurred once. CDR3 DNA sequence: TGTGCCAGCAGCCCCGACCCCGTCCAAGAGACCCAGTACTTC. It is translated as CASSPDPVQETQYF. This rearrangement joins TRBV9 to TRBJ2-5; unclear D gene. Deletions cut 4 bases from V and 1 base from J, with 11 bases between. The germline V gene has CDR1 SGDLS and CDR2 YYNGEE. This CDR3 contains 14 residues. Complete variable domain (other parts from reference TRBV9 and TRBJ2-5): DSGVTQTPKHLITATGQRVTLRCSPRSGDLSVYWYQQSLDQGLQFLIQYYNGEERAKGNILERFSAQQFPDLHSELNLSSLELGDSALYFCASSPDPVQETQYFGPGTRLLVL.

V usage is TRBV9 and J usage is TRBJ1-2; D is perhaps TRBD1 (6 bases). This CDR3 comprises 14 residues. The V end was cut by 3 bases, the J end by 7 bases, with 16 bases between. In germline, CDR1 is SGDLS, CDR2 YYNGEE. The CDR3 spells CASSGSAGEGGYTF. The CDR3 bases are TGTGCCAGCAGCGGATCGGCAGGGGAGGGTGGCTACACCTTC.